The 28 T cell receptor beta chains in this list originate from one sample, sequenced in a study of T-cell reconstitution after alpha-beta-depleted transplantation in children. Unique molecular identifiers tagged the TCRbeta library. One entry per CDR3 protein, called by TCRdb with MiXCR from the PCR reads. The sample holds fewer than 550,000 distinct CDR3 sequences, approximately 10% seen once. The sequences come from PBMCs from the stem cell graft donor, collected from the stem cell graft. The receptors were sampled from a human donor who donated a stem cell graft to a child with acute myeloid leukemia.

The sample holds many counts of this clonotype. The rearrangement joins TRBV5-1 to TRBJ2-1, with D perhaps matching TRBD1 or TRBD2 (5 bases each). The CDR3 has 15 amino acids. V was clipped by 1 base and J by 1 base, with 9 bases between them. CDR1 is SGHRS and CDR2 is YFSETQ in the germline V gene. CDR3 protein: CASSLRGESYNEQFF. The CDR3 coding sequence is TGCGCCAGCAGCTTGAGAGGGGAATCCTACAATGAGCAGTTCTTC.

The chain employs TRBV20-1 and TRBJ2-3; D is tentatively TRBD1 or TRBD2 (6 bases each). CDR1 and CDR2 from the germline V gene are DFQATT and SNEGSKA (reference sequence). The CDR3 is 15 residues long. Trimming removed 4 bases at V and 1 base at J, with 15 bases between. The CDR3 sequence is CSATDGGGGTDTQYF. The CDR3 DNA is TGCAGTGCTACAGACGGGGGCGGAGGCACAGATACGCAGTATTTT.

This chain joins TRBV10-3 and TRBJ2-5, with 7 bases aligning to TRBD1. V trimming: 6 bases; J trimming: 3 bases; junction bases outside the gene matches: 4. The CDR3 has 13 amino acids. Germline-derived CDR1 and CDR2 are ENHRY and SYGVKD. CDR3 sequence: CAIRDRIKETQYF. The CDR3 DNA sequence: TGTGCCATCAGGGACAGGATCAAAGAGACCCAGTACTTC.

This clonotype appeared a few times. The chain joins TRBV5-1 to TRBJ2-5, with TRBD1 matching over 10 bases. The CDR3 totals 16 residues. The V gene end was trimmed by 0 bases and the J gene end by 4 bases; junction bases not matched to a gene: 6. Germline V gene lookup returns CDR1 SGHRS and CDR2 YFSETQ. CDR3 region: CASSLADRGSGETQYF. CDR3 in DNA: TGCGCCAGCAGCTTGGCGGACAGGGGGAGCGGAGAGACCCAGTACTTC.

V and J are TRBV4-2 and TRBJ2-3; D tentatively reads TRBD1 or TRBD2 (5 bases each). The CDR3 spans 15 residues. Trimming removed 5 bases from V and 2 bases from J, with 14 bases in between. Germline V gives CDR1 LGHNA, CDR2 YNFKEQ. CDR3 nucleotide sequence: TGTGCCAGCAGCTCGGGGCAGGACTTCACAGATACGCAGTATTTT. Its protein is CASSSGQDFTDTQYF.

In this sample, this clonotype turned up a few times. V gene TRBV6-5 combines with J gene TRBJ2-5, with a possible D match to TRBD1 (6 bases). With 2 bases removed from V and 5 bases from J, the gap between germline ends came to 15 bases. The V gene's germline CDR1 is MNHEY and CDR2 SVGAGI. This CDR3 has 15 amino acids. CDR3 region: CASSYRTALRETQYF. In DNA, the CDR3 is TGTGCCAGCAGTTACCGGACAGCGCTGAGGGAGACCCAGTACTTC.

This chain connects TRBV7-2 to TRBJ1-2; possibly TRBD1 for D (5 bases). The CDR3 covers 13 residues. Trimming stripped 5 bases from V and 2 bases from J, with 9 bases between. The V gene's germline CDR1 is SGHTA and CDR2 FQGNSA. CDR3: CASSRGVNYGYTF. CDR3 bases: TGTGCCAGCAGCCGGGGGGTGAACTATGGCTACACCTTC.

This clonotype was detected ten times or more. The chain links TRBV12-3 or TRBV12-4 to TRBJ1-1; D is ambiguous. Trimming removed 5 bases from V and 7 bases from J, with 17 bases in between. CDR3 length: 14 residues. Here the CDR3 reads CASSPPVGIGEAFF. The CDR3 nucleotides read TGTGCCAGCAGTCCCCCGGTGGGGATCGGTGAAGCTTTCTTT.

This clonotype has only a few counts. This chain joins TRBV20-1 and TRBJ1-6; TRBD1 might be the D (5 bases). Trimming removed 5 bases at V and 10 bases at J, with 24 bases between. CDR1 and CDR2 from the germline V gene are DFQATT and SNEGSKA (reference sequence). The CDR3 has 16 amino acids. The CDR3 bases are TGCAGTGCTGCACCCGGGACTCCAGGGCGACCCTCACCCCTCCACTTT. Translation gives CSAAPGTPGRPSPLHF.

This clonotype was detected only a few times. V and J are TRBV28 and TRBJ2-1, with TRBD2 matching over 15 bases. The V segment lost 4 bases and the J segment 10 bases; nucleotides outside the gene matches: 5. Germline V gives CDR1 MDHEN, CDR2 SYDVKM. This CDR3 has 15 amino acids. The CDR3 region is CASSSGTSGRREQFF. The CDR3 DNA sequence: TGTGCCAGCAGTTCCGGGACTAGCGGGAGGAGGGAGCAGTTCTTC.

This clonotype was seen a few times. The rearrangement uses TRBV4-3 and TRBJ2-3; the match to TRBD2 covers 8 bases. The germline gives CDR1 LGHNA, CDR2 YSLEER. There are 16 residues in the CDR3. V shed 3 bases and J 4 bases; nucleotides not matched to a gene: 9. This CDR3 reads CASSHDRAGVADTQYF. In DNA, the CDR3 is TGCGCCAGCAGCCATGACCGAGCGGGAGTAGCAGATACGCAGTATTTT.

This clonotype has ten or more counts. The chain joins TRBV18 to TRBJ2-1, with 7 bases matching TRBD1. Germline CDR1 is KGHSH and CDR2 is LQKENI. There are 12 residues in the CDR3. J was trimmed by 6 bases and V by 5 bases; bases with no gene match: 1. CDR3 amino acids: CASSRGLNEQFF. For the CDR3, the DNA is TGTGCCAGCTCAAGGGGGCTCAATGAGCAGTTCTTC.

The chain joins TRBV12-3 or TRBV12-4 to TRBJ1-2, with no clear D. This CDR3 region has 12 residues. Between the trimmed V and J ends, which lost 4 bases and 2 bases, there was a span of 5 bases. CDR3 in amino acids: CASSSVNYGYTF. CDR3 sequence (DNA): TGTGCCAGCAGTTCGGTCAACTATGGCTACACCTTC.

There are a few counts of this clonotype. V is TRBV9 and J is TRBJ2-1, with 7 bases lining up with TRBD1. The CDR3 covers 16 residues. CDR1 SGDLS and CDR2 YYNGEE come from the germline V gene. Trimming removed 0 bases from V and 4 bases from J; junction bases left unmatched: 7. The CDR3 DNA sequence: TGTGCCAGCAGCGTAGTTGGCTCAGGGGGATACAATGAGCAGTTCTTC. The encoded protein is CASSVVGSGGYNEQFF.

V gene TRBV29-1 combines with J gene TRBJ1-5, with D maybe TRBD1 (6 bases). The CDR3 covers 12 residues. With 7 bases removed from V and 12 bases from J, the gap between germline ends came to 19 bases. CDR1 SQVTM and CDR2 ANQGSEA come from the germline V gene. CDR3 in DNA: TGCAGCGCTACTAAAGCGGGGGGCGGCCAGCATTTT. It yields the protein CSATKAGGGQHF.

This clonotype was recorded a few times. The chain employs TRBV7-3 and TRBJ2-2, with no clear D. The V end lost 2 bases, the J end lost 6 bases, and 13 bases lay between the germline ends. CDR3 length: 15 amino acids. Per germline, CDR1 SGHTA and CDR2 FQGTGA. CDR3 sequence reads: CASSLEPHPSGELFF. In nucleotides, the CDR3 is TGTGCCAGCAGCTTAGAGCCCCACCCGTCCGGGGAGCTGTTTTTT.

The rearrangement links TRBV20-1 to TRBJ2-3, with D perhaps being TRBD1 or TRBD2 (5 bases each). In germline, CDR1 is DFQATT, CDR2 SNEGSKA (reference sequence). This CDR3 is 16 amino acids long. Trimming stripped 1 base from V and 5 bases from J, with 19 bases between. This CDR3 is CSARGLIPGREDTQYF. CDR3 DNA sequence: TGCAGTGCTAGAGGCCTTATCCCGGGACGCGAAGATACGCAGTATTTT.

This clonotype was seen repeatedly, ten times or more. The chain links TRBV20-1 to TRBJ2-3, with 7 nucleotides matching TRBD2. V trimming: 0 bases; J trimming: 1 base; junction bases outside the gene matches: 7. The CDR3 has 16 amino acids. Germline V CDR1 and CDR2: DFQATT, SNEGSKA (reference sequence). DNA of the CDR3: TGCAGTGCTAGAGAACTGGCGGGAGCTGGCACAGATACGCAGTATTTT. Translated: CSARELAGAGTDTQYF.

This clonotype was recorded many times. The rearrangement links TRBV7-9 to TRBJ2-5; D is ambiguous. CDR3 length: 13 residues. Trimming took 1 base from V and 1 from J, leaving 4 bases between them. CDR1 is SEHNR, CDR2 FQNEAQ, per germline (reference sequence). CDR3 loop: CASSLVFQETQYF. As DNA, the CDR3 is TGTGCCAGCAGCTTAGTGTTCCAAGAGACCCAGTACTTC.

This clonotype was counted between two and nine times. This sequence joins TRBV12-3 or TRBV12-4 and TRBJ2-1, with D possibly TRBD2 on 6 matching bases. This CDR3 has 15 amino acids. The ends were cut back, 0 bases at V and 5 bases at J, with 11 bases in the middle. The CDR3 DNA is TGTGCCAGCAGTTTAGCTGGGCGACTAGACAATGAGCAGTTCTTC. Translated: CASSLAGRLDNEQFF.

This clonotype was counted only a few times. CDR3 sequence: CSALAGRTTEQFF. The CDR3 DNA reads as TGCAGTGCTTTAGCGGGACGCACCACGGAGCAGTTCTTC. This chain uses TRBV20-1 with TRBJ2-1; 8 bases agree with TRBD2. V dropped 5 bases and J dropped 10; count of bases not matched to a gene: 10. Per the germline V gene, CDR1 is DFQATT and CDR2 is SNEGSKA (reference sequence). The CDR3 runs to 13 residues.

V and J are TRBV7-8 and TRBJ2-7; maybe TRBD2 (7 bases). The CDR3 covers 14 residues. The ends were cut back, 8 bases at V and 3 bases at J, with 17 bases in the middle. Germline V gene lookup returns CDR1 SGHVS and CDR2 FQNEAQ. CDR3 amino acids: CASGTMGGLYEQYV. CDR3 sequence (DNA): TGTGCCAGCGGTACAATGGGGGGGCTCTACGAGCAGTACGTC.

V usage is TRBV6-2 or TRBV6-3 and J usage is TRBJ2-5; 7 bases are a match to TRBD2. This CDR3 contains 16 residues. The V segment lost 0 bases and the J segment 3 bases; nucleotides outside the gene matches: 7. Germline CDR1 is MNHEY and CDR2 is SVGEGT. The CDR3: CASSYSTYGGEETQYF. DNA of the CDR3: TGTGCCAGCAGTTACTCGACGTATGGGGGGGAAGAGACCCAGTACTTC.

The chain couples TRBV6-5 to TRBJ2-3; D tentatively reads TRBD1 or TRBD2 (5 bases each). Germline V lookup: CDR1 MNHEY, CDR2 SVGAGI. V lost 2 bases to trimming and J lost 2 bases, with 11 bases between them. The CDR3 loop spans 15 amino acids. The CDR3: CASSYRDPATDTQYF. The DNA of the CDR3 is TGTGCCAGCAGTTACAGGGACCCTGCCACAGATACGCAGTATTTT.

The J gene is TRBJ2-2, the V gene TRBV18; D tentatively fits TRBD1 or TRBD2 (5 bases each). Germline V gene sequence: CDR1 KGHSH, CDR2 LQKENI. This CDR3 is built from 17 residues. The germline V and J ends were trimmed by 2 bases and 5 bases, with 18 bases remaining between them. CDR3 protein: CASSPAPFGWGTGELFF. As DNA, the CDR3 is TGTGCCAGCTCACCAGCCCCGTTTGGCTGGGGGACCGGGGAGCTGTTTTTT.

This sequence joins TRBV12-3 or TRBV12-4 and TRBJ1-2; a weak D match, TRBD1 (6 bases). The CDR3 covers 13 residues. Between the trimmed V and J ends, which lost 0 bases and 5 bases, there was a span of 7 bases. The CDR3 loop reads CASSLAQGYGYTF. For the CDR3, the DNA is TGTGCCAGCAGTTTAGCGCAGGGGTATGGCTACACCTTC.

The chain combines TRBV2 with TRBJ2-5; maybe TRBD1 (6 bases). This CDR3 is 14 amino acids long. V was cut by 8 bases and J by 2 bases, with 15 bases left in between. CDR1 is SNHLY and CDR2 is FYNNEI in the germline V gene. CDR3 sequence: CASLRDTQQETQYF. CDR3 in DNA: TGTGCCAGCCTCAGGGACACCCAACAAGAGACCCAGTACTTC. The full variable domain, with the rest looked up from reference TRBV2 and TRBJ2-5, is EPEVTQTPSHQVTQMGQEVILRCVPISNHLYFYWYRQILGQKVEFLVSFYNNEISEKSEIFDDQFSVERPDGSNFTLKIRSTKLEDSAMYFCASLRDTQQETQYFGPGTRLLVL.

CDR3 in amino acids: CASSQVGGWETQYF. The CDR3 bases are TGCGCCAGCAGCCAAGTGGGGGGGTGGGAGACCCAGTACTTC. The V and J genes are TRBV4-1 and TRBJ2-5, with 7 bases fitting TRBD2. The ends lost 1 base at V and 5 bases at J; junction bases unmatched: 4. The germline V gene encodes CDR1 MGHRA and CDR2 YSYEKL. The CDR3 consists of 14 residues.